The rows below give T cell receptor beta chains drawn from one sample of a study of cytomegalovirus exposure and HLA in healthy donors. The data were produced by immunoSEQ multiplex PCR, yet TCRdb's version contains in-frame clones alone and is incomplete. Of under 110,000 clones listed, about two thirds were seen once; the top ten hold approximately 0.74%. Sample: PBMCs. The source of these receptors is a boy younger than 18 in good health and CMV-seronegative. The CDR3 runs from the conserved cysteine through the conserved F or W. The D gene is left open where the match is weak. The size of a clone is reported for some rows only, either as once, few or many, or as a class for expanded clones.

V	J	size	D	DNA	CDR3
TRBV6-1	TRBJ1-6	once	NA	TGTGCCAGCACGCAGGCCCCTTATAATTCACCCCTCCACTTT	CASTQAPYNSPLHF
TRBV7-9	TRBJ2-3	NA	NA	TGTGCCAGCAGCTTCCCGGGACAATCCACAGATACGCAGTATTTT	CASSFPGQSTDTQYF
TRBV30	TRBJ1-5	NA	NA	TGTGCCTGGAGTGTCGGGGTCAACCAGCCCCAGCATTTT	CAWSVGVNQPQHF
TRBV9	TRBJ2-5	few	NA	TGTGCCAGCAGCGTAGGAGTAACAGGCCAAAGTAGGGAGACCCAGTACTTC	CASSVGVTGQSRETQYF
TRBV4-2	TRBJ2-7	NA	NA	TGTGCCAGCAGCCAAGAGCTAGCAGAATCCTACGAGCAGTACTTC	CASSQELAESYEQYF
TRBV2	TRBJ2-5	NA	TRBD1	TGTGCCAGCAGACCGAGACAGGGGGCCTGGGAGACCCAGTACTTC	CASRPRQGAWETQYF
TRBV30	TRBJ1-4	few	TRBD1	TGTGCCTGGAACCGGGACAGGGGGCAGGAAAAACTGTTTTTT	CAWNRDRGQEKLFF
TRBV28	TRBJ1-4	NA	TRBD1	TGTGCCAGCAGTTTTGCTGGGACAGGGGGGAATGAAAAACTGTTTTTT	CASSFAGTGGNEKLFF
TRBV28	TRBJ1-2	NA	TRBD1	TGTGCCAGCAGCGAGGGGGCCGGCACAGGGGTGTCCGGCTACACCTTC	CASSEGAGTGVSGYTF
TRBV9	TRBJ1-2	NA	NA	TGTGCCAGCAGCGTAGAACAGGCCTCTGGCTACACCTTC	CASSVEQASGYTF
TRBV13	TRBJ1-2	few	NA	TGTGCCAGCAGCTCTCCCACGGACCCCGGGAGGGGCTACACCTTC	CASSSPTDPGRGYTF
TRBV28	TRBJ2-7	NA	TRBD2	TGTGCCAGCAGGTCCGAGACTAGCGGGAGGGTAAACGAGCAGTACTTC	CASRSETSGRVNEQYF
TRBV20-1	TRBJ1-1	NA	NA	TGCAGTGCCCACTACAGGGACCGGGCTTTCTTT	CSAHYRDRAFF
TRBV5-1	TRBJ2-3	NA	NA	TGCGCCAGCAGCACTACAGGAACAGATACGCAGTATTTT	CASSTTGTDTQYF
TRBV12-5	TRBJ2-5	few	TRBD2	TGTGCTAGTGGCGGGCTAGCGGGCGGTATGGGGACCCAGTACTTC	CASGGLAGGMGTQYF
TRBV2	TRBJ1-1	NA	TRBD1	TGTGCCACCCACAGGGGGCCGAACACTGAAGCTTTCTTT	CATHRGPNTEAFF
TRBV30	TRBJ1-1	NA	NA	TGTGCCTGGAGTGTACAGCGGGGTTACACTGAAGCTTTCTTT	CAWSVQRGYTEAFF
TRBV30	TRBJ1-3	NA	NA	TGTGCCGGGCGAGGGGGTACCTCTGGAAACACCATATATTTT	CAGRGGTSGNTIYF
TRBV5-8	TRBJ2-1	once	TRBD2	TGTGCCAGCAGCTTGGCTAGCGGGGGGCTGAATGAGCAGTTCTTC	CASSLASGGLNEQFF
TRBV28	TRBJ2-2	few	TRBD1	TGTGCCAGCAGTCCTCTTGACAGGGGGCAAGCCGGGGAGCTGTTTTTT	CASSPLDRGQAGELFF
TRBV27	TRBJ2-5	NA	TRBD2	TGTGCCAGCAGTTTTAAGGCGGGAGTGGGCGAGACCCAGTACTTC	CASSFKAGVGETQYF
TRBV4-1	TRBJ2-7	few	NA	TGCGCCAGCAGCCGGAATCAGGGGCTTTACGAGCAGTACTTC	CASSRNQGLYEQYF
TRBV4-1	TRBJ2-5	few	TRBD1	TGCGCCAGCAGCCCGACTCCGGGACAGGGAAAGGAGACCCAGTACTTC	CASSPTPGQGKETQYF
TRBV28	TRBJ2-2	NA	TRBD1	TGTGCCAGCAGTCGGACAGGGACCGGGGAGCTGTTTTTT	CASSRTGTGELFF
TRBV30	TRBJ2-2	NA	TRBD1	TGTGCCTCTGGACAACCGGGACAGGGCGCCGGGGAGCTGTTTTTT	CASGQPGQGAGELFF